This TCR beta chain was identified during a study of blood T cells in healthy people across ages. PCR was performed a second time for 7 to 11 cycles using a sample-barcoded 5' primer and a J-beta primer mix. TCRdb passed the 5' RACE reads through MiXCR, listing each CDR3 protein once. This table holds about 780,000 distinct CDR3 sequences, 46% found once. This clonotype was seen at least ten times. What was sequenced was blood. The origin of this receptor is a man aged 80 or over in good health.

CDR3 region: CASSLVGAGADTQYF. CDR3 DNA: TGTGCCAGCAGCTTAGTCGGAGCGGGAGCCGATACGCAGTATTTT. This rearrangement joins TRBV7-2 to TRBJ2-3; 8 bases agree with TRBD2. The CDR3 contains 15 residues. Germline values: CDR1 SGHTA, CDR2 FQGNSA. V trimming: 1 base; J trimming: 6 bases; junction bases outside the gene matches: 6.